What follows are 4 T cell receptor beta chains derived from one specimen sequenced in a study of Graves' ophthalmopathy and Graves' hyperthyroidism. Amplifying from RNA transcripts, the study obtained TCR beta CDR3 regions. The library came from an HTBI-primed first-round RT-PCR and a second-round multiplex PCR. TCRdb re-called the multiplex PCR reads with MiXCR, one entry per CDR3 protein. The profile shows some 350,000 distinct CDR3 sequences, 17% of them singletons. The sequencing sample was made of peripheral blood. The source is an adult woman with stable Graves' hyperthyroidism.

The table lists this clonotype with many counts. The rearrangement joins TRBV24-1 to TRBJ1-5; perhaps TRBD1 as D (6 bases). Deletions cut 2 bases from V and 2 bases from J, with 6 bases between. The CDR3 is made up of 14 amino acids. Germline CDR1 and CDR2: KGHDR and SFDVKD. CDR3 protein: CATSDYRGNQPQHF. As DNA, the CDR3 is TGTGCCACCAGTGATTACAGGGGCAATCAGCCCCAGCATTTT.

About this clonotype: This may be a read error, as it is one base from a much larger clone. CDR3 sequence reads: CASSRKQTSSYEQYF. The CDR3 DNA sequence: TGTGCCAGCAGCCGCAAACAGACCAGCTCCTACGAGCAGTACTTC. The rearrangement uses TRBV11-2 and TRBJ2-7; D unresolved. CDR3 length equals 15 residues. CDR1 and CDR2 from the germline V gene are SGHAT and FQNNGV. Trimming left V 5 bases short and J 0 bases short, with 14 bases between.

This chain connects TRBV11-1 to TRBJ2-7; 12 nucleotides align to TRBD1. V lost 1 base, J lost 2 bases, and 9 bases stayed unmatched. The CDR3 runs to 18 residues. Germline V gene lookup returns CDR1 SGHAT and CDR2 FQDESV (reference sequence). CDR3 sequence (DNA): TGTGCCAGCAGCTTAGAAGGGACAGGGGGCGGGTTTCCCTACGAGCAGTACTTC. Amino acids: CASSLEGTGGGFPYEQYF.

The J gene is TRBJ2-7, the V gene TRBV12-3 or TRBV12-4; 7 positions agree with TRBD1. With 2 bases clipped from V and 3 bases from J, the junction kept 16 bases outside the gene matches. This CDR3 region has 18 residues. The CDR3, as DNA: TGTGCCAGCAGTTTATATCTCTCGAATGGTAACAGGGGCTACGAGCAGTACTTC. This gives the protein CASSLYLSNGNRGYEQYF.